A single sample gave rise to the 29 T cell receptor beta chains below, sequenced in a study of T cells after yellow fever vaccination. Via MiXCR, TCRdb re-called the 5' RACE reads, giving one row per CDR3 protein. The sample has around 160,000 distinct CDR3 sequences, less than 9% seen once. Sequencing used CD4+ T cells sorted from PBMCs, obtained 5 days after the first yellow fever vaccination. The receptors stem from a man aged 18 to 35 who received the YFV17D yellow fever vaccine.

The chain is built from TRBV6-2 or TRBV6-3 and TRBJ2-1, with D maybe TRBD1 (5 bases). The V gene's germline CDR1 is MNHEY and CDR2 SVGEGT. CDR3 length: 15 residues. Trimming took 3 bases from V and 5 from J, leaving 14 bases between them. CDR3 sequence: CASSYRQGWDNEQFF. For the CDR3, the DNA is TGTGCCAGCAGTTATCGCCAGGGTTGGGACAATGAGCAGTTCTTC.

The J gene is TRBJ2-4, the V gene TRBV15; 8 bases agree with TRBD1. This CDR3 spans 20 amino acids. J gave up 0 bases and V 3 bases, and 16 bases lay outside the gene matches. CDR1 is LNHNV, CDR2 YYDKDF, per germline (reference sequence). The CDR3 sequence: CATSRGASGQGFLAKNIQYF. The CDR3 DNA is TGTGCCACCAGCAGGGGGGCGTCCGGACAGGGATTTCTAGCCAAAAACATTCAGTACTTC.

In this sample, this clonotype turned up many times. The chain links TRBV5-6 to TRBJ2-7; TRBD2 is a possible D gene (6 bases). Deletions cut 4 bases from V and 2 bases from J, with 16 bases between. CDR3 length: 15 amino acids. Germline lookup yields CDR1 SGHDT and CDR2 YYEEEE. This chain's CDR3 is CASSRRGRQAYEQYF. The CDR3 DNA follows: TGTGCCAGCAGCCGGAGGGGCAGGCAAGCCTACGAGCAGTACTTC.

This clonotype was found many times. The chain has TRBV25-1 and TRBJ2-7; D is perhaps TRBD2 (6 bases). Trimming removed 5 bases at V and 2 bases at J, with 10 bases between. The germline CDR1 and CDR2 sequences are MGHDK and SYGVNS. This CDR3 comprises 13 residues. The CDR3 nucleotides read TGTGCCAGCAGTACTGGACTAACCTACGAGCAGTACTTC. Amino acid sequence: CASSTGLTYEQYF.

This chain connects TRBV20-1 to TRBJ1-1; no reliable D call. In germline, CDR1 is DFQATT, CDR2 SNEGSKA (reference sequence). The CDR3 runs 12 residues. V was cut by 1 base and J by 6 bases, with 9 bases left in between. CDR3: CSARVRVSEAFF. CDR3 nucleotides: TGCAGTGCTAGAGTTCGGGTGTCTGAAGCTTTCTTT.

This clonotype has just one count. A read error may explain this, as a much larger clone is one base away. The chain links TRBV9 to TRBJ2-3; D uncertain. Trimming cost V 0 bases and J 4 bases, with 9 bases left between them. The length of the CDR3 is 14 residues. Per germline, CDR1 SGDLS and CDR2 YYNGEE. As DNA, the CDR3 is TGTGCCAGCAGCGTAGGGGTGGGCGCAGATACGCAGTATTTT. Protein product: CASSVGVGADTQYF. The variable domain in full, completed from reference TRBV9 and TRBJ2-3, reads DSGVTQTPKHLITATGQRVTLRCSPRSGDLSVYWYQQSLDQGLQFLIQYYNGEERAKGNILERFSAQQFPDLHSELNLSSLELGDSALYFCASSVGVGADTQYFGPGTRLTVL.

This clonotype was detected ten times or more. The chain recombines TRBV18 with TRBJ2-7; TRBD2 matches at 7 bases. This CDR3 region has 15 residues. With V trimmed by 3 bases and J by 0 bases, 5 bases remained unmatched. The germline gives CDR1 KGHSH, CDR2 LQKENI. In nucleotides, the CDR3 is TGTGCCAGCTCACCCGCCGGGACTACCTCCTACGAGCAGTACTTC. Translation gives CASSPAGTTSYEQYF.

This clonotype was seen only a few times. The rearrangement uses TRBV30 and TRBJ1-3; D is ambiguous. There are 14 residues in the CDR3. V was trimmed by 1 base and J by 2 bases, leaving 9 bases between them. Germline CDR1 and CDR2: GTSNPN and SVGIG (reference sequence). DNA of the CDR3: TGTGCCTGGAGTGCGGGATCTGCTGGAAACACCATATATTTT. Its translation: CAWSAGSAGNTIYF.

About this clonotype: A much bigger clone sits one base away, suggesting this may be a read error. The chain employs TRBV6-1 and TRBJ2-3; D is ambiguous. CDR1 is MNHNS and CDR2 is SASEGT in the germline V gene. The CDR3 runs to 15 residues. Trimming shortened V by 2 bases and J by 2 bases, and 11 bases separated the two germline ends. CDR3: CASSESHRFTDTQYF. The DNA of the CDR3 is TGTGCCAGCAGTGAATCGCACAGATTCACAGATACGCAGTATTTT.

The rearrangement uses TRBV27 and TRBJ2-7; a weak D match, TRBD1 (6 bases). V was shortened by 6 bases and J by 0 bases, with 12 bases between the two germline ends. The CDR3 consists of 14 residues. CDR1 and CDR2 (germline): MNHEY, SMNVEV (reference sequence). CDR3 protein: CASRHLDSSYEQYF. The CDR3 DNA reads TGTGCCAGCAGGCACCTGGACAGCTCCTACGAGCAGTACTTC.

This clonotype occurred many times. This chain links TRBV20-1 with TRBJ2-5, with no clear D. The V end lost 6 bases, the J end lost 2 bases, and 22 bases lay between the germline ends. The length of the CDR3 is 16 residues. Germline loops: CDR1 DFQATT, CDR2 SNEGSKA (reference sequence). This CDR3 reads CSATSVAKLSQETQYF. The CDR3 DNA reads TGCAGTGCAACCTCGGTAGCCAAACTCAGTCAAGAGACCCAGTACTTC.

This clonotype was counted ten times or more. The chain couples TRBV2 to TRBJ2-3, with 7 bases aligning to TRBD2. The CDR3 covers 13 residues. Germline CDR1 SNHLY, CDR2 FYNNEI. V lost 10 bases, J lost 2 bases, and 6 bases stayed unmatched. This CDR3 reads CAIQRDYTDTQYF. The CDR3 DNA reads TGTGCCATACAGCGGGACTACACAGATACGCAGTATTTT.

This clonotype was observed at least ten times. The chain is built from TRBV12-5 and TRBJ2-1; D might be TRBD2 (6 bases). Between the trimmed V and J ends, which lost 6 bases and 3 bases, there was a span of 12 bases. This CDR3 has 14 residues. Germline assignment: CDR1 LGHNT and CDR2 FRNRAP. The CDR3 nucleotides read TGTGCTAGTGGGGTACAGGACTACTACAATGAGCAGTTCTTC. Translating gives CASGVQDYYNEQFF.

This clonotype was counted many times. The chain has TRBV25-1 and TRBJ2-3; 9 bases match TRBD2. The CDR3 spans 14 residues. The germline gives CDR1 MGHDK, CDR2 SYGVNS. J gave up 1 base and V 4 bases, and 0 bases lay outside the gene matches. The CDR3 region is CASSVAGGTDTQYF. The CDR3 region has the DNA TGTGCCAGCAGTGTAGCGGGGGGCACAGATACGCAGTATTTT. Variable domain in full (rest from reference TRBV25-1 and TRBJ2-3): EADIYQTPRYLVIGTGKKITLECSQTMGHDKMYWYQQDPGMELHLIHYSYGVNSTEKGDLSSESTVSRIRTEHFPLTLESARPSHTSQYLCASSVAGGTDTQYFGPGTRLTVL.

The CDR3 loop is CASSTGLNNSPLHF. CDR3 coding DNA: TGTGCCAGCAGCACCGGGCTAAATAATTCACCCCTCCACTTT. The genes are TRBV7-2 and TRBJ1-6; no clear D gene. The germline gives CDR1 SGHTA, CDR2 FQGNSA. V lost 5 bases, J lost 5 bases, and 10 bases lay in between. This CDR3 has 14 amino acids.

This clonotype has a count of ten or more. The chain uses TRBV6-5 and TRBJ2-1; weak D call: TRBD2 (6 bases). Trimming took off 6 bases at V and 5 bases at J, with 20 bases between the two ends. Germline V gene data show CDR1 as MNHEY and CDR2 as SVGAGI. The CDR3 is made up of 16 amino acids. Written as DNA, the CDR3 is TGTGCCAGCAGCCCCGGGAGCGCCCAGGGTAACAATGAGCAGTTCTTC. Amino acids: CASSPGSAQGNNEQFF.

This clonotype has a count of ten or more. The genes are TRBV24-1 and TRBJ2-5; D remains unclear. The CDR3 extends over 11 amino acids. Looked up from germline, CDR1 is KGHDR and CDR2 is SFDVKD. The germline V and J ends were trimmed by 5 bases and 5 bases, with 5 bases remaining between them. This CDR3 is CATSAGETQYF. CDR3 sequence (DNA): TGTGCCACCAGTGCTGGGGAGACCCAGTACTTC.

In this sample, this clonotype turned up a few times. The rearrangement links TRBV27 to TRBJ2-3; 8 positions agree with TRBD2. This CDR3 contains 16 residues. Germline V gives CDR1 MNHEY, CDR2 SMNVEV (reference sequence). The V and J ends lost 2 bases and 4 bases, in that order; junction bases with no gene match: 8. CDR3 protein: CASSLVGGGHADTQYF. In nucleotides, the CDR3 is TGTGCCAGCAGTTTAGTGGGCGGGGGGCATGCAGATACGCAGTATTTT.

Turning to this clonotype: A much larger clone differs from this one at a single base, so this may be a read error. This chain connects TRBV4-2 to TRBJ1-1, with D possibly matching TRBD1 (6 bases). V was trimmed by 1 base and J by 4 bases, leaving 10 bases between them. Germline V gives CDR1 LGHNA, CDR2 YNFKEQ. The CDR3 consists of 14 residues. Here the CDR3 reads CASSQGGPITEAFF. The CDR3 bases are TGTGCCAGCAGCCAAGGGGGGCCGATCACTGAAGCTTTCTTT.

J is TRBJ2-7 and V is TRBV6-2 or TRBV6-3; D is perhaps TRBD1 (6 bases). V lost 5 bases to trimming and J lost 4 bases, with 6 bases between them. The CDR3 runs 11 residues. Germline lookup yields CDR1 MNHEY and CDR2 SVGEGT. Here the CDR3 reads CASSDRYEQYV. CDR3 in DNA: TGTGCCAGCAGTGACAGGTACGAGCAGTACGTC.

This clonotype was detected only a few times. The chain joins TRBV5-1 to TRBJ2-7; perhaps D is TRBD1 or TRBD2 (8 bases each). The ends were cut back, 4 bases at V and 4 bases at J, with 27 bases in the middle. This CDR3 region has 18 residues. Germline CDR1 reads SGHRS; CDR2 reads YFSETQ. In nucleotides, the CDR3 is TGCGCCAGCAGCCCGGTGGGGACAGGAGGACTAGCCGTATACGAGCAGTACTTC. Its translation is CASSPVGTGGLAVYEQYF.

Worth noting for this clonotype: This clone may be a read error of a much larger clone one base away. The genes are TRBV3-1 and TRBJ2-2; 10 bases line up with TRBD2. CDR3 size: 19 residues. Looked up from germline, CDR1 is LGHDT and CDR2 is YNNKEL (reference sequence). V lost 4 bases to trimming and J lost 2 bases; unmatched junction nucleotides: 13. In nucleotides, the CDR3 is TGTGCCAGCAGCCCGACCCCGGGAGTAGCGGGGGGAAACACCGGGGAGCTGTTTTTT. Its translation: CASSPTPGVAGGNTGELFF.

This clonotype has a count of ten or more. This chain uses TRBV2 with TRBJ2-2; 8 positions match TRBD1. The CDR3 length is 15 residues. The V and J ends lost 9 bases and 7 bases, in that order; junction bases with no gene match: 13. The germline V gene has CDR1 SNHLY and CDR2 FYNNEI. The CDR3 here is CASSRQGPRVGELFF. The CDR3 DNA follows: TGTGCCAGTTCGCGACAGGGGCCAAGGGTCGGGGAGCTGTTTTTT. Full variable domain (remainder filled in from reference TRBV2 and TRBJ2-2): EPEVTQTPSHQVTQMGQEVILRCVPISNHLYFYWYRQILGQKVEFLVSFYNNEISEKSEIFDDQFSVERPDGSNFTLKIRSTKLEDSAMYFCASSRQGPRVGELFFGEGSRLTVL.

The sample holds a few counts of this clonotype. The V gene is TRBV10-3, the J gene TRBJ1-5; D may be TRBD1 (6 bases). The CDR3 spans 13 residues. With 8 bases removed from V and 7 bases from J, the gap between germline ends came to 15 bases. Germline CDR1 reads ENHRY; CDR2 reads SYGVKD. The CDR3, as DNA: TGTGCCATCTGTCGGGGGGCTGAACAGCCCCAGCATTTT. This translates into CAICRGAEQPQHF.

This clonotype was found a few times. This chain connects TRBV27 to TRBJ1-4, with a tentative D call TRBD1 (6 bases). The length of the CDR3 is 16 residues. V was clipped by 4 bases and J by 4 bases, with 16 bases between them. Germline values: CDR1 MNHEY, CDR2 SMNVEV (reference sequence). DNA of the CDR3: TGTGCCAGCAGTTCGGCCGGGGGCAGGGTTAATGAAAAACTGTTTTTT. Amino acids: CASSSAGGRVNEKLFF.

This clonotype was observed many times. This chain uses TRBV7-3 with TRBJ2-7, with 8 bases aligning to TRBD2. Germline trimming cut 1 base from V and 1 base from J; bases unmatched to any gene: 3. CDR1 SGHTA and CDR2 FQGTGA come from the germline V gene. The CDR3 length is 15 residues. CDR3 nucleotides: TGTGCCAGCAGCTTAATGACGGGGGGGTCCTACGAGCAGTACTTC. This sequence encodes CASSLMTGGSYEQYF.

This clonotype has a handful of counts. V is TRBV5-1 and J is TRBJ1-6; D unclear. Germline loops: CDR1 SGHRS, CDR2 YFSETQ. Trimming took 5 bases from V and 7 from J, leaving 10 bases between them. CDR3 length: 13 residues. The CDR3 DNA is TGCGCCAGCAGGAAGGGCGAGAATTCACCCCTCCACTTT. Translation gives CASRKGENSPLHF.

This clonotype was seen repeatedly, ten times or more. This CDR3 is CASSPGRAARLVQETQYF. The CDR3 region has the DNA TGCGCCAGCAGCCCAGGTAGGGCCGCCCGACTAGTTCAAGAGACCCAGTACTTC. V is TRBV5-1 and J is TRBJ2-5; TRBD2 might be the D (6 bases). The CDR3 extends over 18 amino acids. Trimming left V 4 bases short and J 2 bases short, with 24 bases between. Germline V CDR1 and CDR2: SGHRS, YFSETQ.

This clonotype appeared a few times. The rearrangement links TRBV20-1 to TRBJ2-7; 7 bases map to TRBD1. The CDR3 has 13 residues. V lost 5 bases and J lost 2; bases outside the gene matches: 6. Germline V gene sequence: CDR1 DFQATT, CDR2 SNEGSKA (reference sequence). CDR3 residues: CSAWTGQTYEQYV. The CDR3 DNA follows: TGCAGTGCTTGGACAGGACAAACCTACGAGCAGTACGTC.